Listed below are T cell receptor beta chains from one sample, sequenced in a study of shared clonotypes between healthy human individuals. Data came from immunoSEQ multiplex PCR; TCRdb stores just in-frame clones and leaves some out. The repertoire includes about 2.2 million clones, roughly 95% of them detected once, and around 1.8% sits in the top ten. Sequencing input: naive CD8+ T cells from PBMCs. These receptors were collected from a man younger than 35 in good health. Some clones in this sample may be carry-over from other donors' samples. CDR3s include the opening cysteine and the closing phenylalanine or tryptophan.

V gene: TRBV4-1; J gene: TRBJ2-7; CDR3 protein: CASSQVASLYEQYF
V gene: TRBV28; J gene: TRBJ1-3; CDR3 protein: CASRWGQGPNTIYF
V gene: TRBV5-8; J gene: TRBJ1-5; CDR3 protein: CASSLYGTGSNQPQHF
V gene: TRBV4-1; J gene: TRBJ1-1; CDR3 protein: CASSQSFPSGGGTEAFF
V gene: TRBV28; J gene: TRBJ2-1; CDR3 protein: CASSSRGDPYNEQFF
V gene: TRBV6-5; J gene: TRBJ1-1; CDR3 protein: CASSYSIQGGTEAFF
V gene: TRBV14; J gene: TRBJ1-2; CDR3 protein: CASSRYRVGGDGYTF
V gene: TRBV7-9; J gene: TRBJ1-1; CDR3 protein: CASRSRGGTEAFF
V gene: TRBV5-6; J gene: TRBJ1-1; CDR3 protein: CASSLVLQGDTEAFF
V gene: TRBV4-1; J gene: TRBJ2-7; CDR3 protein: CASSQRTSGKYEQYF
V gene: TRBV5-6; J gene: TRBJ2-3; CDR3 protein: CASSFGTGGSTQYF
V gene: TRBV27; J gene: TRBJ2-3; CDR3 protein: CASSLLIPGDADTQYF
V gene: TRBV29-1; J gene: TRBJ2-7; CDR3 protein: CSVQGTEQYF
V gene: TRBV28; J gene: TRBJ2-1; CDR3 protein: CASSLFSSGPDNEQFF
V gene: TRBV5-4; J gene: TRBJ1-2; CDR3 protein: CASSLRQGDYGYTF
V gene: TRBV7-3; J gene: TRBJ2-3; CDR3 protein: CASSRSRSSTDTQYF
V gene: TRBV13; J gene: TRBJ2-5; CDR3 protein: CASSPFGTSGIQETQYF
V gene: TRBV10-3; J gene: TRBJ2-3; CDR3 protein: CAISEPTRGITDTQYF
V gene: TRBV28; J gene: TRBJ2-1; CDR3 protein: CASSTRLAGEQFF
V gene: TRBV16; J gene: TRBJ2-1; CDR3 protein: CASSHPAGTINEQFF
V gene: TRBV5-6; J gene: TRBJ1-2; CDR3 protein: CASSLESWGYTF
V gene: TRBV10-3; J gene: TRBJ1-3; CDR3 protein: CAIMGVLASGNTIYF
V gene: TRBV6-4; J gene: TRBJ2-7; CDR3 protein: CASSLGGQAYEQYF
V gene: TRBV9; J gene: TRBJ2-1; CDR3 protein: CASSASSSYNEQFF
V gene: TRBV7-2; J gene: TRBJ2-7; CDR3 protein: CASSLAAGGPYEQYF
V gene: TRBV19; J gene: TRBJ1-5; CDR3 protein: CASSLDRGPSNQPQHF
V gene: TRBV4-3; J gene: TRBJ2-7; CDR3 protein: CASSQSRPPGLADYEQYF
V gene: TRBV28; J gene: TRBJ2-1; CDR3 protein: CATLLAGGREQFF
V gene: TRBV5-4; J gene: TRBJ1-1; CDR3 protein: CASSTGGRDTEAFF
V gene: TRBV6-5; J gene: TRBJ2-7; CDR3 protein: CASSYGTEPSYEQYF
V gene: TRBV20-1; J gene: TRBJ1-2; CDR3 protein: CRPGWGYTF
V gene: TRBV5-4; J gene: TRBJ2-1; CDR3 protein: CASSLGPGQGRGSYNEQFF
V gene: TRBV10-3; J gene: TRBJ1-1; CDR3 protein: CAIKGQGAQNTEAFF
V gene: TRBV28; J gene: TRBJ2-7; CDR3 protein: CASSYQGGQQYF
V gene: TRBV11-2; J gene: TRBJ2-7; CDR3 protein: CASSATGTYSYEQYF
V gene: TRBV2; J gene: TRBJ1-2; CDR3 protein: CASSDTDRIYGYTF
V gene: TRBV15; J gene: TRBJ1-5; CDR3 protein: CATSSRGNQPQHF
V gene: TRBV6-1; J gene: TRBJ1-1; CDR3 protein: CASTSGTGGTEAFF
V gene: TRBV2; J gene: TRBJ2-5; CDR3 protein: CASSGGSGEVETQYF
V gene: TRBV27; J gene: TRBJ2-5; CDR3 protein: CASSTAREGLRETQYF
V gene: TRBV11-3; J gene: TRBJ2-1; CDR3 protein: CASSSRTGNNEQFF
V gene: TRBV7-9; J gene: TRBJ1-2; CDR3 protein: CASSFADRAYGYTF
V gene: TRBV9; J gene: TRBJ1-2; CDR3 protein: CASSVGSSNYGYTF
V gene: TRBV9; J gene: TRBJ1-2; CDR3 protein: CASSVDERRRETF
V gene: TRBV28; J gene: TRBJ1-3; CDR3 protein: CASSLFGTVSGNTIYF